The clone carrying this TCR beta chain was picked up many times. This record comes from a study of regulatory T cells in long-lasting Graves disease. Study-wide background: Over-5-year antithyroid drug use with positive TSH receptor antibodies defined persistent Graves' disease in the study.

In building TCR beta libraries, iRepertoire HTBI primers were used together with Arm-PCR of CDR3 regions. In TCRdb, the multiplex PCR reads were re-called with MiXCR into one record per CDR3 protein. The profile shows approximately 400,000 distinct CDR3 sequences, 20% to 25% of them singletons. CDR3 length equals 15 residues. Germline trimming cut 6 bases from V and 2 bases from J; bases unmatched to any gene: 9. Germline V gene data show CDR1 as DFQATT and CDR2 as SNEGSKA (reference sequence). As to time point: persistent/refractory GD, antithyroid drugs over 5 years with positive TRAb. Extracted RNA from PBMCs served as the source of the TCR library. One endocrinology department in Xi'an, China, was where patients came from.

The specimen comprised peripheral blood mononuclear cells (PBMCs), sampled when the disease was refractory, from a patient treated with antithyroid drugs. The clonotype was recovered from a female donor with Graves disease. The rearrangement uses TRBV20-1 and TRBJ2-5, with TRBD2 matching over 10 bases. CDR3: CSAHFLAGVQETQYF. DNA for the CDR3: TGCAGTGCCCATTTTCTAGCGGGGGTACAAGAGACCCAGTACTTC.